The source of this TCR beta chain is a study of shared clonotypes between healthy human individuals. Study-level points and caveats: The study found lower generation probabilities in non-shared clonotypes than in those shared by all four donors. In the sorted subsets, rarefaction showed sequencing was incomplete despite large depth.

CDR3 length equals 14 residues. The junction had 7 bases not matched to a gene; V was cut back by 3 bases and J by 7 bases. Germline-derived CDR1 and CDR2 are SGDLS and YYNGEE. This clone is a singleton in its sample. Its antigen is still unknown. Replicate sorted-subset PCRs were loaded with roughly 200 ng DNA, 30,000 or so T cell genomes. The assay was immunoSEQ multiplex PCR, and TCRdb's table has in-frame clones only and misses some. Of approximately 500,000 clones in the sample, about 95% were seen once. The chain links TRBV9 to TRBJ1-2; 9 bases agree with TRBD1. The clonotype comes from a woman aged 25 to 45 in good health. Sequenced input: naive CD4+ T cells sorted from blood. The subset is: CD45RA+ positively selected. The CDR3 sequence is CASSANRGPAGYTF. The CDR3 nucleotides are TGTGCCAGCAGCGCGAACAGGGGGCCGGCTGGCTACACCTTC. The whole variable domain, remainder taken from reference TRBV9 and TRBJ1-2, is DSGVTQTPKHLITATGQRVTLRCSPRSGDLSVYWYQQSLDQGLQFLIQYYNGEERAKGNILERFSAQQFPDLHSELNLSSLELGDSALYFCASSANRGPAGYTFGSGTRLTVV.